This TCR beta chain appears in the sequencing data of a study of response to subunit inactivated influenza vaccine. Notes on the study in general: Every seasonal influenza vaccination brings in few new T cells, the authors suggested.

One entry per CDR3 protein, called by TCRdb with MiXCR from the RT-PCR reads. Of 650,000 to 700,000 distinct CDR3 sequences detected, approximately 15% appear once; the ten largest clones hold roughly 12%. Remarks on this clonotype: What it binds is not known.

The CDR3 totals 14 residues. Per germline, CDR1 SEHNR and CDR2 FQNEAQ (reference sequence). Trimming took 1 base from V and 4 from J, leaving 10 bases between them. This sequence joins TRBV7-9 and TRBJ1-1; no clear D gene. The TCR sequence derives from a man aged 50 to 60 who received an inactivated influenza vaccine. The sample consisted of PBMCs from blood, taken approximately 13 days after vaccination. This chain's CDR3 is CASSLDLGGTEAFF. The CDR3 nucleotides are TGTGCCAGCAGCTTAGATCTAGGAGGCACTGAAGCTTTCTTT. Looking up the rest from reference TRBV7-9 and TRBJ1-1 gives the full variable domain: DTGVSQNPRHKITKRGQNVTFRCDPISEHNRLYWYRQTLGQGPEFLTYFQNEAQLEKSRLLSDRFSAERPKGSFSTLEIQRTEQGDSAMYLCASSLDLGGTEAFFGQGTRLTVV.